This entry describes one T cell receptor (beta chain). What it binds is not known. Generated by immunoSEQ multiplex PCR, the TCRdb table keeps only in-frame clones and is missing some. The table includes tens of thousands of clones, around 80% detected once. Noted time point: week 5, during vaccination. Vaccinated patients received 300 ug of mutant IDH1 20-mer peptide per dose, with topical imiquimod. Germline CDR1 is MNHNS and CDR2 is SASEGT. The V end was cut by 3 bases, the J end by 4 bases, with 12 bases between. This CDR3 spans 14 amino acids. This record belongs to a study of a mutant IDH1 vaccine in newly diagnosed glioma. About the study: Eight vaccinations went to patients in weeks 1, 3, 5, 7, 11, 15, 19, 23. Patients previously underwent radiotherapy, temozolomide, or both, and most underwent both. Vaccination began 4-6 weeks post radiotherapy alone, or with temozolomide cycles.

The rearrangement links TRBV6-1 to TRBJ1-2, with D possibly TRBD1 on 5 matching bases. The material was PBMCs, obtained from a glioma patient whose treatment included an IDH1 peptide vaccine. The origin of this receptor is a man aged 45-65 years with glioma. The CDR3: CASSETVRGYGYTF. The CDR3, as DNA: TGTGCCAGCAGTGAGACAGTACGAGGCTATGGCTACACCTTC.